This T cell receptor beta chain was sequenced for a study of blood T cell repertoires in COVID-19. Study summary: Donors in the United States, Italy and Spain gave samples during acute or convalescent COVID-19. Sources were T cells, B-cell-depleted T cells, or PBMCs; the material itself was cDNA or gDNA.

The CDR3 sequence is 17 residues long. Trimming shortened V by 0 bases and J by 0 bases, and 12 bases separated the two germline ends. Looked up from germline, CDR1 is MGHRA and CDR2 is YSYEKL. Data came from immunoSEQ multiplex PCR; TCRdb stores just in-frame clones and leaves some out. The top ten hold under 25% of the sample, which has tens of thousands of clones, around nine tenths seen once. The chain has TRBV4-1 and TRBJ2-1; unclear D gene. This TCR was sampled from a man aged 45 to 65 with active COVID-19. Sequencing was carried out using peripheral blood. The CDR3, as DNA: TGCGCCAGCAGCCAAGATGGTGGCCCCAGCTCCTACAATGAGCAGTTCTTC. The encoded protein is CASSQDGGPSSYNEQFF.